One TCR beta chain is described in this entry. What it binds is not known. V lost 1 base to trimming and J lost 7 bases, with 7 bases between them. The V gene's germline CDR1 is SEHNR and CDR2 FQNEAQ (reference sequence). This CDR3 spans 12 amino acids. This entry belongs to a study of shared clonotypes between healthy human individuals. Study-level information: Per donor, CD8 memory used one plate, CD8 naive used two, CD4 memory used three and CD4 naive used three.

Using immunoSEQ multiplex PCR, the repertoire was profiled, and TCRdb retains in-frame clones only, with some absent. Of about 580,000 clones listed, nearly 98% are singletons. Naive CD8 isolation took CD45RO-negative cells positively selected for CCR7 and excluded terminally differentiated effector memory CD45RA+ cells. The healthy adult donors were HIV-negative and reported no recent acute infections or vaccinations. The study's findings and limits: The donor pool, a small one, limited the genetic and exposure-history diversity represented. Relative to memory subsets, naive subsets generally showed larger estimated richness.

This chain connects TRBV7-9 to TRBJ1-1, with D unresolved. Sample: naive CD8+ T cells sorted from blood. The source of this sequence is a man aged 25-45 years in good health. The CDR3 coding sequence is TGTGCCAGCAGCTTAGGAACATATGAAGCTTTCTTT. Translation gives CASSLGTYEAFF.